The sequence of this TCR beta chain was determined in a study of control samples from healthy donors and cancer patients. The repertoire was sequenced with immunoSEQ multiplex PCR; TCRdb's copy has only in-frame clones and lacks some. Here the sample spans 100,000 to 150,000 clones, 90% being singletons. V was cut by 4 bases and J by 9 bases, with 19 bases left in between. CDR3 length: 16 residues. Sequencing was performed on blood. This chain joins TRBV23-1 and TRBJ1-6; a weak D match, TRBD1 (5 bases). TRBV23-1 belongs to the ORF category, with a function that is uncertain. This clonotype was obtained from a man between 40 and 49 years old in good health. CDR3 loop: CASSLPGTRDGSPLHF. The DNA for the CDR3 is TGCGCCAGCAGTCTCCCCGGGACGAGGGATGGTTCACCCCTCCACTTT.